This is a list of T cell receptor beta chains from one sample in a study of regulatory T cells in long-lasting Graves disease. TCRdb called the multiplex PCR reads again in MiXCR, with one record for every CDR3 protein. Seen here are around 320,000 distinct CDR3 sequences, roughly a sixth observed once, and the top ten hold roughly 27%. The sample also formed part of further work on T cells in Graves' hyperthyroidism and ophthalmopathy.

The sequenced sample was peripheral blood mononuclear cells (PBMCs), obtained at new diagnosis, from a patient treated with antithyroid drugs. These receptor sequences come from a man aged 35-49 years with Graves disease. Both conserved end residues are part of each CDR3. The order of the fields is J gene, V gene, CDR3 protein.

>TRBJ2-4|TRBV20-1
CSATQGLTKNIQYF
>TRBJ1-5|TRBV6-1
CASSRQGRADQPQHF
>TRBJ2-3|TRBV7-3
CASSSSRGADTQYF
>TRBJ1-2|TRBV2
CASSMDVAGYTF
>TRBJ2-5|TRBV10-3
CAISVGETQYF
>TRBJ1-5|TRBV19
CASSIGPRGQPQHF
>TRBJ1-1|TRBV7-3
CASSFTRDTEAFF
>TRBJ1-6|TRBV6-1
CASSSDRNSPLHF
>TRBJ1-1|TRBV18
CASSPPGRYGEAFF
>TRBJ1-4|TRBV7-9
CASRRQGANEKLFF